This paragraph covers one TCR beta chain sequence. As yet, its antigen is unknown. The repertoire was sequenced with immunoSEQ multiplex PCR; TCRdb's copy has only in-frame clones and lacks some. This table holds 100,000 to 140,000 clones, roughly 90% found once. This sample stems from a study of T cell responses to AZD1222 COVID-19 vaccine. This CDR3 has 19 amino acids. The V gene end was trimmed by 0 bases and the J gene end by 5 bases; junction bases not matched to a gene: 16. Per the germline V gene, CDR1 is LGHDT and CDR2 is YNNKEL (reference sequence). Overall study results and limits: White British ancestry dominated among donors, who included more females, and clonal diversity was possibly underestimated. Increases in Spike-specific TCR breadth and depth were seen after two AZD1222 doses.

The source material was peripheral blood, sampled on day 0 of AZD1222 vaccination. The genes are TRBV3-1 (or the pseudogene TRBV3-2) and TRBJ2-1; 7 bases align to TRBD2. The receptor was derived from an adult in good health. The CDR3 DNA is TGTGCCAGCAGCCAAGATCCGGGGCTAGCGGCCTTGCGACACAATGAGCAGTTCTTC. This translates into CASSQDPGLAALRHNEQFF.